This T cell receptor beta chain was identified in a study of blood T cell repertoires in COVID-19. The CDR3 spans 13 residues. J was trimmed by 4 bases and V by 6 bases; bases with no gene match: 5. Measured with immunoSEQ multiplex PCR; TCRdb has only the in-frame clones, and not every one. The table includes approximately 92,000 clones, 84% detected once. The chain employs TRBV12-3 or TRBV12-4 and TRBJ1-1; 7 bases align to TRBD1. This receptor was obtained from a man in his sixties or seventies with active or convalescent COVID-19. What was sequenced was peripheral blood. In nucleotides, the CDR3 is TGTGCCAGCAGGATGGGACAGTCCACTGAAGCTTTCTTT. Protein sequence: CASRMGQSTEAFF.